One sample yielded the 26 T cell receptor beta chains listed below, sequenced in a study of cytomegalovirus exposure and HLA in healthy donors. Vbeta (60) and Jbeta (13) primers were used in the PCR. Sequenced by immunoSEQ multiplex PCR; TCRdb stores in-frame clones only, minus some. This table holds around 110,000 clones, more than 60% found once. Source material: PBMCs. These receptors were obtained from a woman aged 35 to 49 in good health and CMV-seropositive.

This sequence joins TRBV30 and TRBJ2-1, with TRBD2 as a possible D gene (5 bases). V was clipped by 0 bases and J by 6 bases, with 15 bases between them. Germline V gene lookup returns CDR1 GTSNPN and CDR2 SVGIG (reference sequence). The CDR3 is made up of 15 amino acids. Here the CDR3 DNA reads TGTGCCTGGAGTGTCGGGCTAGCTGGGAGCAATGAGCAGTTCTTC. Protein product: CAWSVGLAGSNEQFF.

The rearrangement joins TRBV9 to TRBJ2-7; D unresolved. V lost 5 bases and J lost 6, with 18 bases in between. Germline CDR1 is SGDLS and CDR2 is YYNGEE. The CDR3 covers 14 residues. The CDR3 nucleotides are TGTGCCAGCAGAGCCGACGCGACCACGGGCGAGCAGTACTTC. This encodes CASRADATTGEQYF.

This clone was observed a handful of times. The chain links TRBV6-5 to TRBJ2-3; D ambiguous. V lost 4 bases and J 7 bases, leaving 9 bases between the germline ends. The CDR3 runs to 12 residues. Germline-derived CDR1 and CDR2 are MNHEY and SVGAGI. The CDR3 region is CASSSHRNTQYF. The CDR3 coding sequence is TGTGCCAGCAGTTCCCACAGAAATACGCAGTATTTT.

The V call is TRBV15, the J call TRBJ2-2, with TRBD2 matching 13 bases. The CDR3 extends over 17 amino acids. Trimming removed 1 base from V and 7 bases from J; junction bases left unmatched: 6. CDR1 and CDR2 from the germline V gene are LNHNV and YYDKDF (reference sequence). The CDR3 loop is CATSRVGTSGTSGELFF. The CDR3, as DNA: TGTGCCACCAGCAGAGTCGGGACTAGCGGGACCAGCGGGGAGCTGTTTTTT.

This chain links TRBV5-1 with TRBJ2-1; 7 bases align to TRBD1. With 4 bases clipped from V and 0 bases from J, the junction kept 7 bases outside the gene matches. CDR3 length equals 16 residues. Germline V gives CDR1 SGHRS, CDR2 YFSETQ. The CDR3 sequence: CASSATGASSYNEQFF. The CDR3 nucleotides read TGCGCCAGCAGCGCCACAGGGGCCAGCTCCTACAATGAGCAGTTCTTC. The full variable domain, rest sourced from reference TRBV5-1 and TRBJ2-1, is KAGVTQTPRYLIKTRGQQVTLSCSPISGHRSVSWYQQTPGQGLQFLFEYFSETQRNKGNFPGRFSGRQFSNSRSEMNVSTLELGDSALYLCASSATGASSYNEQFFGPGTRLTVL.

The V call is TRBV4-1, the J call TRBJ2-1; 7 bases are a match to TRBD2. CDR1 and CDR2 from the germline V gene are MGHRA and YSYEKL. Losses at the gene ends were 1 base for V and 3 bases for J; bases not matched to a gene: 6. The CDR3 extends over 16 amino acids. CDR3 protein: CASSQVGGRDYNEQFF. For the CDR3, the DNA is TGCGCCAGCAGCCAAGTCGGCGGGAGAGACTACAATGAGCAGTTCTTC.

Comments on this clone: At one end, the junction sequence differs from germline, possibly due to a read error. The chain recombines TRBV12-5 with TRBJ1-2, with D maybe TRBD1 (6 bases). This CDR3 spans 14 amino acids. Germline V CDR1 and CDR2: LGHNT, FRNRAP. The CDR3 sequence is CASGANGTPYGYPF. Here the CDR3 DNA reads TGTGCTAGTGGTGCAAACGGGACACCCTATGGCTACCCCTTC.

The chain has TRBV5-4 and TRBJ2-2, with TRBD2 as a possible D gene (6 bases). The germline V and J ends were trimmed by 7 bases and 0 bases, with 16 bases remaining between them. The length of the CDR3 is 16 residues. The germline CDR1 and CDR2 sequences are SGHNT and YYREEE (reference sequence). CDR3: CASSNPGGPNTGELFF. The CDR3 DNA sequence: TGTGCCAGCTCAAACCCCGGGGGTCCGAACACCGGGGAGCTGTTTTTT.

This clone has just a few counts. This sequence joins TRBV7-3 and TRBJ2-1; D ambiguous. The V gene lost 1 base and the J gene lost 12 bases, with 13 bases spanning the gap. The CDR3 covers 13 residues. CDR1 is SGHTA and CDR2 is FQGTGA in the germline V gene. The CDR3, as DNA: TGTGCCAGCAGCTTAAATGGTCCCCCCGGGCAGTTCTTC. This translates into CASSLNGPPGQFF.

The rearrangement links TRBV25-1 to TRBJ2-1; 8 positions match TRBD2. With 6 bases clipped from V and 1 base from J, the junction kept 2 bases outside the gene matches. The CDR3 totals 14 residues. Germline CDR1 and CDR2: MGHDK and SYGVNS. CDR3 amino acids: CASSSGGSYNEQFF. The CDR3 nucleotides read TGTGCCAGCAGCAGCGGGGGTTCCTACAATGAGCAGTTCTTC.

This clone was seen more than once but under ten times. The rearrangement uses TRBV2 and TRBJ2-7, with D possibly TRBD1 on 5 matching bases. The V and J ends lost 6 bases and 0 bases respectively, with 12 bases between them. From germline, CDR1 is SNHLY and CDR2 FYNNEI. The CDR3 loop spans 14 amino acids. The CDR3, as DNA: TGTGCCAGCAGGAGAATGGACAACTCCTACGAGCAGTACTTC. It translates to CASRRMDNSYEQYF.

The gene calls are TRBV30 and TRBJ2-2; 10 bases are a match to TRBD2. After removal of 3 bases from V and 5 bases from J, the junction contained 6 bases not matched to a gene. Looked up from germline, CDR1 is GTSNPN and CDR2 is SVGIG (reference sequence). The CDR3 spans 15 residues. This CDR3 reads CAWRVGSGGTGELFF. The CDR3 DNA sequence: TGTGCCTGGAGGGTGGGTAGCGGGGGGACCGGGGAGCTGTTTTTT.

The rearrangement uses TRBV18 and TRBJ2-7; 9 nucleotides line up with TRBD1. The CDR3 totals 14 residues. Trimming cost V 3 bases and J 5 bases; bases outside gene matches: 5. Germline V CDR1 and CDR2: KGHSH, LQKENI. The CDR3 DNA sequence: TGTGCCAGCTCACCGGGGACAGGGCGCGACGAGCAGTACTTC. Encoded protein: CASSPGTGRDEQYF.

This chain links TRBV7-9 with TRBJ2-2, with D possibly TRBD1 on 6 matching bases. Germline V gene sequence: CDR1 SEHNR, CDR2 FQNEAQ (reference sequence). The CDR3 totals 14 residues. Trimming took off 8 bases at V and 1 base at J, with 11 bases between the two ends. The CDR3 is CASSQDRNTGELFF. CDR3 in DNA: TGTGCCAGCTCCCAGGACAGGAACACCGGGGAGCTGTTTTTT.

This clone was seen a handful of times. The genes are TRBV19 and TRBJ2-1, with 7 positions matching TRBD2. This CDR3 is 14 amino acids long. V lost 4 bases to trimming and J lost 6 bases; unmatched junction nucleotides: 6. CDR1 and CDR2 (germline): LNHDA, SQIVND (reference sequence). The DNA for the CDR3 is TGTGCCAGTAGTACGGGACTACGAATCAATGAGCAGTTCTTC. Its protein product is CASSTGLRINEQFF.

V and J are TRBV7-2 and TRBJ1-2, with D possibly TRBD1 on 5 matching bases. Germline CDR1 reads SGHTA; CDR2 reads FQGNSA. With 5 bases removed from V and 4 bases from J, the gap between germline ends came to 11 bases. The CDR3 consists of 13 residues. The CDR3 is CASSADSLYGYTF. CDR3 DNA: TGTGCCAGCAGCGCAGACAGCCTCTATGGCTACACCTTC.

The genes are TRBV9 and TRBJ2-2; 11 nucleotides agree with TRBD2. The CDR3 totals 17 residues. The germline V gene encodes CDR1 SGDLS and CDR2 YYNGEE. Trimming at V came to 0 bases and at J to 7 bases, leaving 8 bases not matched to a gene. The CDR3 here is CASSVASTGLAGGELFF. For the CDR3, the DNA is TGTGCCAGCAGCGTAGCCTCTACCGGACTAGCGGGCGGGGAGCTGTTTTTT.

The rearrangement joins TRBV5-1 to TRBJ2-2; 9 bases agree with TRBD1. From germline, CDR1 is SGHRS and CDR2 YFSETQ. The CDR3 is made up of 16 amino acids. The V gene end was trimmed by 1 base and the J gene end by 5 bases; junction bases not matched to a gene: 6. The CDR3 region is CASSLRPGQGTGELFF. In nucleotides, the CDR3 is TGCGCCAGCAGCTTGCGTCCGGGACAGGGAACCGGGGAGCTGTTTTTT.

This chain joins TRBV28 and TRBJ2-7; 9 positions agree with TRBD1. Germline values: CDR1 MDHEN, CDR2 SYDVKM. The CDR3 has 15 residues. The V segment lost 4 bases and the J segment 5 bases; nucleotides outside the gene matches: 9. The DNA of the CDR3 is TGTGCCAGCAGTTCTGGGACAGGGTTGGTCGACGAGCAGTACTTC. It yields the protein CASSSGTGLVDEQYF. The full variable domain, its missing parts supplied by reference TRBV28 and TRBJ2-7, is DVKVTQSSRYLVKRTGEKVFLECVQDMDHENMFWYRQDPGLGLRLIYFSYDVKMKEKGDIPEGYSVSREKKERFSLILESASTNQTSMYLCASSSGTGLVDEQYFGPGTRLTVT.

This chain links TRBV29-1 with TRBJ2-7; 8 nucleotides agree with TRBD1. The CDR3 covers 12 residues. CDR1 and CDR2 (germline): SQVTM, ANQGSEA. The ends lost 6 bases at V and 3 bases at J; junction bases unmatched: 4. The DNA for the CDR3 is TGCAGCGTGGATGGGACAGGCTACGAGCAGTACTTC. The encoded protein is CSVDGTGYEQYF.

The V call is TRBV11-2, the J call TRBJ1-1; weak D call: TRBD1 (5 bases). The CDR3 has 17 amino acids. Germline assignment: CDR1 SGHAT and CDR2 FQNNGV. Between the trimmed V and J ends, which lost 5 bases and 2 bases, there was a span of 21 bases. CDR3 sequence (DNA): TGTGCCAGCAGCCGTGGTACGGGGGGACCCCCTAACACTGAAGCTTTCTTT. Amino acid sequence: CASSRGTGGPPNTEAFF.

V gene TRBV7-3 combines with J gene TRBJ2-5, with D tentatively TRBD2 (6 bases). CDR3 size: 16 residues. V lost 2 bases and J 0 bases, leaving 13 bases between the germline ends. Germline V gene data show CDR1 as SGHTA and CDR2 as FQGTGA. The DNA of the CDR3 is TGTGCCAGCAGCTTAGGGGTAGCGGTTAACCAAGAGACCCAGTACTTC. The encoded protein is CASSLGVAVNQETQYF.

This chain uses TRBV5-1 with TRBJ1-2; TRBD1 matches at 7 bases. Germline values: CDR1 SGHRS, CDR2 YFSETQ. This CDR3 is built from 14 residues. The trim removed 2 bases at V and 6 bases at J, leaving 7 bases unmatched. In DNA, the CDR3 is TGCGCCAGCAGCTTATTAGAGGGGGCGAATGGCTACACCTTC. This encodes CASSLLEGANGYTF.

This clone occurred a few times. Other DNA sequences of this sample code for an identical CDR3. This chain connects TRBV5-1 to TRBJ1-5, with 9 bases matching TRBD1. V shed 0 bases and J 7 bases; nucleotides not matched to a gene: 5. The CDR3 is 15 residues long. Germline V gene data show CDR1 as SGHRS and CDR2 as YFSETQ. The CDR3 nucleotides read TGCGCCAGCAGCTTGGAGGGGGACAGGGACCAGCCCCAGCATTTT. This sequence encodes CASSLEGDRDQPQHF.

The V call is TRBV7-6, the J call TRBJ2-7; 9 nucleotides match TRBD2. Trimming at V came to 2 bases and at J to 6 bases, leaving 11 bases not matched to a gene. The CDR3 runs 16 residues. Per the germline V gene, CDR1 is SGHVS and CDR2 is FNYEAQ. The CDR3: CASSLQTSGPPGEQYF. In DNA, the CDR3 is TGTGCCAGCAGCTTACAGACTAGCGGACCTCCTGGCGAGCAGTACTTC.

The chain has TRBV10-1 and TRBJ1-1; D not resolved. Germline lookup yields CDR1 WNHNN and CDR2 SYGVQD (reference sequence). The V gene lost 5 bases and the J gene lost 8 bases, with 15 bases spanning the gap. The CDR3 extends over 13 amino acids. CDR3 coding DNA: TGCGCCAGCAGTTCACGGACCCCGGGGGAAGCTTTCTTT. It is translated as CASSSRTPGEAFF.